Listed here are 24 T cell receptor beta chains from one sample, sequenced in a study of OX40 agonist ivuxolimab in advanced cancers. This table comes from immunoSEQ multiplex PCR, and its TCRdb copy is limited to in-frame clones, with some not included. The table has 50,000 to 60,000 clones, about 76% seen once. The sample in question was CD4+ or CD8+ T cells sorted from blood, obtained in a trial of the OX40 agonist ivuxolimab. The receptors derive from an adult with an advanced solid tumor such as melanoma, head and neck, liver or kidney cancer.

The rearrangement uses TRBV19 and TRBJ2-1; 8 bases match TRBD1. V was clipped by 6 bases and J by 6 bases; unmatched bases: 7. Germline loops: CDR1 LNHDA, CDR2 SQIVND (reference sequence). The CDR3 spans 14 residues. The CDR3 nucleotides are TGTGCCAGTAGCACCGACAGGGGCCCCAATGAGCAGTTCTTC. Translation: CASSTDRGPNEQFF. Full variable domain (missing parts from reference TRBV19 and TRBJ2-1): DGGITQSPKYLFRKEGQNVTLSCEQNLNHDAMYWYRQDPGQGLRLIYYSQIVNDFQKGDIAEGYSVSREKKESFPLTVTSAQKNPTAFYLCASSTDRGPNEQFFGPGTRLTVL.

CDR3 protein: CAIQSYSGLAENNEQFF. In DNA form, the CDR3 reads TGTGCCATCCAATCATATAGCGGACTAGCGGAAAACAATGAGCAGTTCTTC. The chain combines TRBV10-3 with TRBJ2-1; 10 positions agree with TRBD2. The V and J ends lost 8 bases and 5 bases, in that order; junction bases with no gene match: 15. The CDR3 totals 17 residues. The germline CDR1 and CDR2 sequences are ENHRY and SYGVKD.

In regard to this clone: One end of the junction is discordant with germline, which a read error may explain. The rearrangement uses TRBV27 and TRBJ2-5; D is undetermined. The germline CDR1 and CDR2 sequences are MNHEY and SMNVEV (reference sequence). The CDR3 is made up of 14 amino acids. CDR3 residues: CAISVINSPYELYF. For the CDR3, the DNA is TGTGCCATCAGTGTAATAAACTCCCCCTACGAGCTGTACTTC.

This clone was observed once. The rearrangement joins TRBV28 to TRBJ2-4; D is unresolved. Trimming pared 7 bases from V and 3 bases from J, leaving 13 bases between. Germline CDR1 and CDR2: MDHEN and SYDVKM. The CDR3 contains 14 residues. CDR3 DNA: TGTGCCAGCAATGACTCCCTGGGCAAAAACATTCAGTACTTC. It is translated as CASNDSLGKNIQYF.

CDR3 protein: CTSSQASGANVLTF. The CDR3 DNA reads TGCACCAGCAGCCAAGCTTCTGGGGCCAACGTCCTGACTTTC. The chain has TRBV1 and TRBJ2-6; the table calls TRBD2, which could not be checked here. TRBV1 is a recognized pseudogene. This CDR3 contains 14 residues.

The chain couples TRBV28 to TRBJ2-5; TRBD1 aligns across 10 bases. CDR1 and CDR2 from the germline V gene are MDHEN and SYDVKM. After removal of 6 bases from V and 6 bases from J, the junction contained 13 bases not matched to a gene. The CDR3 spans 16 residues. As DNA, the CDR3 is TGTGCCAGCAGGCCCCCGGGACAGGGGTTGAGGAAGACCCAGTACTTC. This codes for CASRPPGQGLRKTQYF.

CDR3 region: CASSLGAQGTTYEQYF. The CDR3 region has the DNA TGTGCCAGCAGCTTGGGCGCACAGGGGACGACCTACGAGCAGTACTTC. The V and J genes are TRBV7-2 and TRBJ2-7, with 7 bases that match TRBD1. The V gene end was trimmed by 3 bases and the J gene end by 2 bases; junction bases not matched to a gene: 10. The CDR3 runs to 16 residues. Germline CDR1 and CDR2: SGHTA and FQGNSA.

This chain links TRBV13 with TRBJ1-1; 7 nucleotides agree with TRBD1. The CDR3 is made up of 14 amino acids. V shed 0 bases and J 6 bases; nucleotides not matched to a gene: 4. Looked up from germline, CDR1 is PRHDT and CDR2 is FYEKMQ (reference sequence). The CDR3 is CASSLGGTAAEAFF. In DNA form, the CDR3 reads TGTGCCAGCAGCTTAGGGGGGACAGCGGCTGAAGCTTTCTTT.

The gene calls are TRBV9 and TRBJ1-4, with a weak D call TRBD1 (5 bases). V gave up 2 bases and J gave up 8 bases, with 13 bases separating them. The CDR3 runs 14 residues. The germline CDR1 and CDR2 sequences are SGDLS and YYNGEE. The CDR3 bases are TGTGCCAGCAGCGTGGGACTTAGTCGCGAAAAACTGTTTTTT. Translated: CASSVGLSREKLFF. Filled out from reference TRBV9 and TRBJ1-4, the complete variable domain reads DSGVTQTPKHLITATGQRVTLRCSPRSGDLSVYWYQQSLDQGLQFLIQYYNGEERAKGNILERFSAQQFPDLHSELNLSSLELGDSALYFCASSVGLSREKLFFGSGTQLSVL.

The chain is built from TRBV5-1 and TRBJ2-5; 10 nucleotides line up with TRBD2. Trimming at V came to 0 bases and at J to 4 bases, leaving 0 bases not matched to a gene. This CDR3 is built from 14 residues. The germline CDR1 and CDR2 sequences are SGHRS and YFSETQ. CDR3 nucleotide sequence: TGCGCCAGCAGCTTGGGGACTAGCGGAGAGACCCAGTACTTC. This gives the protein CASSLGTSGETQYF. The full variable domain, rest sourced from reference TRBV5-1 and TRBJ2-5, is KAGVTQTPRYLIKTRGQQVTLSCSPISGHRSVSWYQQTPGQGLQFLFEYFSETQRNKGNFPGRFSGRQFSNSRSEMNVSTLELGDSALYLCASSLGTSGETQYFGPGTRLLVL.

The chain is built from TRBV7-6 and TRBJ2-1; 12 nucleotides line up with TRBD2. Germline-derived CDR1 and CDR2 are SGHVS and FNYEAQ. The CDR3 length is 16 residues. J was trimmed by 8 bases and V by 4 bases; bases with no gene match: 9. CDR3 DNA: TGTGCCAGCAGCTCGAACCTAGCGGGAGGGGGATATGAGCAGTTCTTC. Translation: CASSSNLAGGGYEQFF.

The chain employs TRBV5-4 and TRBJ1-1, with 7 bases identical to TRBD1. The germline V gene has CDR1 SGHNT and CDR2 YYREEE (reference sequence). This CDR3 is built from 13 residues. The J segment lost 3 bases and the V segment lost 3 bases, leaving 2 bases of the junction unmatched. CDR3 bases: TGTGCCAGCAGCTCACAGGGGTACACTGAAGCTTTCTTT. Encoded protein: CASSSQGYTEAFF.

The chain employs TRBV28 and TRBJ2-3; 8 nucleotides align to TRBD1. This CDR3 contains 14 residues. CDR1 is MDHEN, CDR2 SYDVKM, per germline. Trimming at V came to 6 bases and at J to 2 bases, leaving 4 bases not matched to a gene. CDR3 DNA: TGTGCCAGCAGGTGGGGACAGGACACAGATACGCAGTATTTT. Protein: CASRWGQDTDTQYF.

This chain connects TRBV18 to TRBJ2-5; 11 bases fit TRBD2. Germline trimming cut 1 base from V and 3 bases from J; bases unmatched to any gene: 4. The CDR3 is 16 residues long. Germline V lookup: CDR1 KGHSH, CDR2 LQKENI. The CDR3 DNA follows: TGTGCCAGCTCACCACGACTAGCGGGACCCGAAGAGACCCAGTACTTC. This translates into CASSPRLAGPEETQYF. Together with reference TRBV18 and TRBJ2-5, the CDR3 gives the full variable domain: NAGVMQNPRHLVRRRGQEARLRCSPMKGHSHVYWYRQLPEEGLKFMVYLQKENIIDESGMPKERFSAEFPKEGPSILRIQQVVRGDSAAYFCASSPRLAGPEETQYFGPGTRLLVL.

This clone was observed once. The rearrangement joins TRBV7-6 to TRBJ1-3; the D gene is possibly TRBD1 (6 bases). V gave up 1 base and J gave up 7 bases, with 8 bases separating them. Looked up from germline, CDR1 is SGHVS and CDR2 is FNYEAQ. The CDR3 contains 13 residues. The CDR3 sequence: CASSLGQGNTIYF. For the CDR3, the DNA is TGTGCCAGCAGCTTAGGGCAGGGGAACACCATATATTTT.

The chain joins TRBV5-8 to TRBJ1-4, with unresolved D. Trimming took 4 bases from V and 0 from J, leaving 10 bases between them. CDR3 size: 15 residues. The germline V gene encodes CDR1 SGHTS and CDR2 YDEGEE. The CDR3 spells CASSRKYATNEKLFF. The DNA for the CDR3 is TGTGCCAGCAGCCGGAAGTATGCAACTAATGAAAAACTGTTTTTT.

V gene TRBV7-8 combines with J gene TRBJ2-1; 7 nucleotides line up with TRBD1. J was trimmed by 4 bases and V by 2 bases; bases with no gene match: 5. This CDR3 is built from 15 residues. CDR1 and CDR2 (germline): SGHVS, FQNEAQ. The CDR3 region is CASSLRQGPYNEQFF. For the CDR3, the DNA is TGTGCCAGCAGCTTAAGACAGGGTCCTTACAATGAGCAGTTCTTC.

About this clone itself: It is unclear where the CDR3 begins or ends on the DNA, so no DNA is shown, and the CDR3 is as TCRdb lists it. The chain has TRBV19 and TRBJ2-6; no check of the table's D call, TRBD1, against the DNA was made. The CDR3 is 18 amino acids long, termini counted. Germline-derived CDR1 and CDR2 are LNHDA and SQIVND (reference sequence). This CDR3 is CASTPFGPGGARANVLTF.

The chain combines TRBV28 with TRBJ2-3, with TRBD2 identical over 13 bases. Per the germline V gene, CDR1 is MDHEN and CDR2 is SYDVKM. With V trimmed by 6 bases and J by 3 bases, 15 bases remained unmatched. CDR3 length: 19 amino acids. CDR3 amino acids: CASSPLPGLAGKSTDTQYF. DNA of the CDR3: TGTGCCAGCAGCCCACTTCCGGGACTAGCGGGAAAGAGTACAGATACGCAGTATTTT.

The CDR3 nucleotides read TGTGCCAGCAGATCTTCGGGGACTAGCGGGAGGTACGAGCAGTACTTC. Translation gives CASRSSGTSGRYEQYF. The V gene is TRBV11-2, the J gene TRBJ2-7, with 15 bases fitting TRBD2. Germline CDR1 is SGHAT and CDR2 is FQNNGV. Trimming removed 6 bases from V and 4 bases from J; junction bases left unmatched: 7. This CDR3 region has 16 residues. The variable domain in full, completed from reference TRBV11-2 and TRBJ2-7, reads EAGVAQSPRYKIIEKRQSVAFWCNPISGHATLYWYQQILGQGPKLLIQFQNNGVVDDSQLPKDRFSAERLKGVDSTLKIQPAKLEDSAVYLCASRSSGTSGRYEQYFGPGTRLTVT.

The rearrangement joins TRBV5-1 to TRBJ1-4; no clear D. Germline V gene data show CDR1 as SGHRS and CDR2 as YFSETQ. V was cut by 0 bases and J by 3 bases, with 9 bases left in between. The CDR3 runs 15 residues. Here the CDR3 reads CASSLETAANEKLFF. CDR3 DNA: TGCGCCAGCAGCTTGGAGACGGCCGCTAATGAAAAACTGTTTTTT.

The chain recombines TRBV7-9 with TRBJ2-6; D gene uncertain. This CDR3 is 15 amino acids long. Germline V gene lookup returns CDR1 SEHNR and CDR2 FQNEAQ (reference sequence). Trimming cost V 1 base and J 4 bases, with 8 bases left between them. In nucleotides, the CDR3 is TGTGCCAGCAGCTTAGGGGGTCCCGGGGCCAACGTCCTGACTTTC. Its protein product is CASSLGGPGANVLTF. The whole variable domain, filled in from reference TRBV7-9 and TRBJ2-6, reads DTGVSQNPRHKITKRGQNVTFRCDPISEHNRLYWYRQTLGQGPEFLTYFQNEAQLEKSRLLSDRFSAERPKGSFSTLEIQRTEQGDSAMYLCASSLGGPGANVLTFGAGSRLTVL.

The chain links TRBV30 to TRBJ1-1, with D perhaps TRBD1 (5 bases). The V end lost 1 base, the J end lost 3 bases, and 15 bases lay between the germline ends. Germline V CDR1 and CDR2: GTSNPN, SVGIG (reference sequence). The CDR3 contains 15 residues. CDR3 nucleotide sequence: TGTGCCTGGAGTGCCAGGGCGGGAGGGTACACTGAAGCTTTCTTT. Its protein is CAWSARAGGYTEAFF.

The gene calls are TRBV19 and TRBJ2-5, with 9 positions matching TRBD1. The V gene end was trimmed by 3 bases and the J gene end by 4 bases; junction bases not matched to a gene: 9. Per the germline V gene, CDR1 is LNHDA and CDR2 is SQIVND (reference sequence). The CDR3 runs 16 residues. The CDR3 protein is CASSILPGQGGETQYF. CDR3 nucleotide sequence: TGTGCCAGTAGTATCCTTCCGGGACAGGGTGGAGAGACCCAGTACTTC.